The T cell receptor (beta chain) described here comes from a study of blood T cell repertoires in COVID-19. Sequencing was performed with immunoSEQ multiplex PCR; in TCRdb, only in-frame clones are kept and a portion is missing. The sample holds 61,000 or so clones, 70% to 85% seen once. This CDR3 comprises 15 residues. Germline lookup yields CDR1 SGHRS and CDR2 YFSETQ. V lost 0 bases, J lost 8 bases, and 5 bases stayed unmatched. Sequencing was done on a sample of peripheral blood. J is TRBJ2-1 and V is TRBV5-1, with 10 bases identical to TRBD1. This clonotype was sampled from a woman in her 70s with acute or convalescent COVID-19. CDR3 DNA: TGCGCCAGCAGCTTGGGTGGACAGGGGGGCTATGAGCAGTTCTTC. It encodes CASSLGGQGGYEQFF.